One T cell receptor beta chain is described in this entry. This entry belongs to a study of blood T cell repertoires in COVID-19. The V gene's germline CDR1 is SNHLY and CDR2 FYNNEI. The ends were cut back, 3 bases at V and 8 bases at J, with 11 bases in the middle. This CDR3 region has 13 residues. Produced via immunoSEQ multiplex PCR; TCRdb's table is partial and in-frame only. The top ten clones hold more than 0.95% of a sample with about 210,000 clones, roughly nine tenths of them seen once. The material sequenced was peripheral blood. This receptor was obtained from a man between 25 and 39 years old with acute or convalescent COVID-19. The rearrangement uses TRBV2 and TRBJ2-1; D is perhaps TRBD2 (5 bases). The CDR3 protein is CASSESGNDEQFF. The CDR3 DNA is TGTGCCAGCAGTGAGTCCGGGAATGATGAGCAGTTCTTC.